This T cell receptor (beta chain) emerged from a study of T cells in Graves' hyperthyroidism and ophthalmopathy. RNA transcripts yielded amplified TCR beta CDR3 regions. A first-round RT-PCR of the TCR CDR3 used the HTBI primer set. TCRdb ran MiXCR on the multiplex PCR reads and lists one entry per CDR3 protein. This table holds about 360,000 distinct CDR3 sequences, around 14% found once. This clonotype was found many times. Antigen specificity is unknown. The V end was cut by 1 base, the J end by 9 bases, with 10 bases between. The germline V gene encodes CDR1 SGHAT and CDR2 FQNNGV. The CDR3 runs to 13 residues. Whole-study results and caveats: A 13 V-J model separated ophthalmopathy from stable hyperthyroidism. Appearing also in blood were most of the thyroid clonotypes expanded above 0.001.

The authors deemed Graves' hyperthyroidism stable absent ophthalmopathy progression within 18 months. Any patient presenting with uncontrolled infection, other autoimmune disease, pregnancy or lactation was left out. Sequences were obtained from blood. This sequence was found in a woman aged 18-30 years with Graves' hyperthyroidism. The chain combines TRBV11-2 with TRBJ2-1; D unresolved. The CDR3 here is CASSLVPDPEQFF. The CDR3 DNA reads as TGTGCCAGCAGCTTAGTTCCGGATCCTGAGCAGTTCTTC.